This T cell receptor (beta chain) came from a study of T cell responses to AZD1222 COVID-19 vaccine. Across the study: Recipients boosted at about 4 weeks or about 12 weeks are pooled.

Only one count was recorded for this clone. Its cognate antigen is unknown. Germline V gives CDR1 SEHNR, CDR2 FQNEAQ (reference sequence). The CDR3 is made up of 17 amino acids. The ends were cut back, 1 base at V and 2 bases at J, with 15 bases in the middle. Method: immunoSEQ multiplex PCR; TCRdb's copy keeps in-frame clones and lacks some. Here the sample spans more than 85,000 clones, roughly 82% being singletons. General study findings and limits: The study identified only five to seven AZD1222 recipients as seropositive at baseline. White British people made up most donors, females outnumbered males, and clonal diversity was possibly underestimated.

The sequence came from an adult in good health. The V and J genes are TRBV7-9 and TRBJ2-1; D uncertain. The sample in question was peripheral blood, obtained on day 0 of AZD1222 vaccination. CDR3 sequence: CASSLELLTATYNEQFF. The DNA for the CDR3 is TGTGCCAGCAGCTTAGAGTTACTTACGGCTACCTACAATGAGCAGTTCTTC.